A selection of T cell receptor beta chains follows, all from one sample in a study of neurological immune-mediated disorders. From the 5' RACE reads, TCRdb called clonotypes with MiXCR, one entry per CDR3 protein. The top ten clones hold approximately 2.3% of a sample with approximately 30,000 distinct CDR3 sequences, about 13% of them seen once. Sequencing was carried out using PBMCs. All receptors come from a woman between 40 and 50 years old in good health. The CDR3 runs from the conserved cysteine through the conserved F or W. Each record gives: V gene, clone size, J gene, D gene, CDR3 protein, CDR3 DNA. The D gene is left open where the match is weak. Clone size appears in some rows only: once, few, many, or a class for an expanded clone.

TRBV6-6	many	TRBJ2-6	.	CASSTGANVLTF	TGTGCCAGCAGTACTGGGGCCAACGTCCTGACTTTC
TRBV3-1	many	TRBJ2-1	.	CASSQISGGYNEQFF	TGTGCCAGCAGCCAAATCAGTGGTGGCTACAATGAGCAGTTCTTC
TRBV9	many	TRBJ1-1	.	CASSVGEATEAFF	TGTGCCAGCAGCGTAGGGGAGGCCACTGAAGCTTTCTTT
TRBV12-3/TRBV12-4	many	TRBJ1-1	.	CASQNRGGTEAFF	TGTGCCAGCCAAAATCGGGGTGGCACTGAAGCTTTCTTT
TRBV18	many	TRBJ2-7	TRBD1	CASSQSGTGVPEQYF	TGTGCCAGCTCACAATCCGGGACAGGCGTTCCCGAGCAGTACTTC
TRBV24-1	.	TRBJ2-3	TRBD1	CATSNPWTGKITDTQYF	TGTGCCACCAGCAACCCTTGGACAGGGAAGATTACAGATACGCAGTATTTT
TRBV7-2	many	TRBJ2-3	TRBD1	CASSSTGGARSTDTQYF	TGTGCCAGCAGCTCCACAGGGGGCGCAAGATCCACAGATACGCAGTATTTT
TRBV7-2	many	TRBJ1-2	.	CASTVRAGHSNYGYTF	TGTGCCAGCACCGTTCGAGCGGGCCACTCTAACTATGGCTACACCTTC
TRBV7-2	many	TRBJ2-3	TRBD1	CASSLARGQNTQYF	TGTGCCAGCAGCTTAGCCAGGGGGCAGAATACGCAGTATTTT
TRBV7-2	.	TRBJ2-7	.	CASTIGGGSYEQYF	TGTGCCAGCACTATAGGGGGGGGGTCCTACGAGCAGTACTTC
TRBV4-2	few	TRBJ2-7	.	CASSLTDSPMQYF	TGTGCCAGCAGCCTAACGGACAGTCCCATGCAGTACTTC
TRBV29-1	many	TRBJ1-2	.	CSVGDSTMGGYTF	TGCAGCGTTGGAGACAGCACGATGGGTGGCTACACCTTC
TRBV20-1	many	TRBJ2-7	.	CSARDPLRASSYEQYF	TGCAGTGCTAGAGATCCTCTCAGGGCCTCCTCCTACGAGCAGTACTTC
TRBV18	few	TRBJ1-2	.	CASSPEGADYGYTF	TGTGCCAGCTCACCTGAAGGGGCCGACTATGGCTACACCTTC
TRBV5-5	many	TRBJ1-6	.	CASSPQGRAYNSPLHF	TGTGCCAGCAGCCCCCAGGGTAGGGCCTATAATTCACCCCTCCACTTT
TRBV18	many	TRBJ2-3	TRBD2	CASSVGTSGPEGADTQYF	TGTGCCAGCTCCGTAGGTACTAGCGGGCCCGAGGGGGCAGATACGCAGTATTTT
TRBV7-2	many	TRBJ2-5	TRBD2	CASSLARERETQYF	TGTGCCAGCAGCTTAGCGCGGGAGAGGGAGACCCAGTACTTC
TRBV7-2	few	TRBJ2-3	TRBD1	CASSRDRGRDTQYF	TGTGCCAGCAGCCGCGACAGGGGTAGGGATACGCAGTATTTT
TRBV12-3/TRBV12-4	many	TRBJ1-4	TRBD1	CASSPRDRDNEKLFF	TGTGCCAGCAGCCCCCGGGACAGGGATAATGAAAAACTGTTTTTT
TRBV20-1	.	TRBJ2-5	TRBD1	CSARGTGGKETQYF	TGCAGTGCTAGGGGGACAGGGGGAAAGGAGACCCAGTACTTC
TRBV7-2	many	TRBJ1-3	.	CASSLTARDGNTIYF	TGTGCCAGCAGCCTAACCGCTAGAGATGGAAACACCATATATTTT
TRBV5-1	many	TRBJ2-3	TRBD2	CASRQLAGGTDTQYF	TGCGCCAGCAGACAACTAGCGGGAGGAACAGATACGCAGTATTTT
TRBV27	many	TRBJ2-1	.	CASSLPGLSSEQFF	TGTGCCAGCAGTTTACCCGGACTATCGAGTGAGCAGTTCTTC
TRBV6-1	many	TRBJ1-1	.	CASSGDRYTEAFF	TGTGCCAGCAGTGGGGACCGGTACACTGAAGCTTTCTTT
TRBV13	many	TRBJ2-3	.	CASSLWSDTQYF	TGTGCCAGCAGCTTATGGTCCGATACGCAGTATTTT
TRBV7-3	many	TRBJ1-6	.	CASSRGGGSSYNSPLHF	TGTGCCAGCAGCAGAGGGGGTGGCAGCTCCTATAATTCACCCCTCCACTTT
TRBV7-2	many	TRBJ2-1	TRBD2	CASSVGQREFPSNEQFF	TGTGCCAGCAGCGTAGGTCAGCGGGAGTTCCCCTCCAATGAGCAGTTCTTC
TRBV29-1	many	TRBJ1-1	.	CSICGQLNTEAFF	TGCAGCATCTGTGGACAGTTGAACACTGAAGCTTTCTTT
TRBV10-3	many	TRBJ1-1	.	CAISSTGETEAFF	TGTGCCATCAGTTCGACAGGTGAAACTGAAGCTTTCTTT
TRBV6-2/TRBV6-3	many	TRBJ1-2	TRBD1	CASSQDRNYGYTF	TGTGCCAGCAGCCAGGACAGGAACTATGGCTACACCTTC
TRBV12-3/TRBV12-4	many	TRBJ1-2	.	CASSLRRDYYGYTF	TGTGCCAGCAGTTTGAGAAGGGATTACTATGGCTACACCTTC
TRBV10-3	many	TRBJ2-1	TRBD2	CAISGGRADNEQFF	TGTGCCATCAGTGGCGGGAGGGCCGACAATGAGCAGTTCTTC
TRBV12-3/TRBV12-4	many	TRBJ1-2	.	CASSTLTGGNYGYTF	TGTGCCAGCAGTACACTGACAGGCGGTAACTATGGCTACACCTTC
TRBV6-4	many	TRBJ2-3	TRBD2	CASSEAAGVEDTQYF	TGTGCCAGCAGTGAGGCAGCGGGAGTAGAAGATACGCAGTATTTT